Following are 30 T cell receptor beta chains from one sample sequenced in a study of blood T cells in healthy people across ages. A second about 7 to 11 cycle PCR used barcoded and J-beta primers. Each CDR3 protein gets one entry after TCRdb re-called the 5' RACE reads with MiXCR. Of some 1.5 million distinct CDR3 sequences listed, 28% are singletons. The sample consisted of blood. Every receptor here comes from a woman aged 25 to 45 in good health.

This clonotype appeared many times. The chain is built from TRBV9 and TRBJ2-5, with D perhaps matching TRBD2 (6 bases). The CDR3 covers 14 residues. Trimming pared 3 bases from V and 4 bases from J, leaving 13 bases between. CDR1 and CDR2 from the germline V gene are SGDLS and YYNGEE. For the CDR3, the DNA is TGTGCCAGCAGCGGAGGGGAGGAGGGAGAGACCCAGTACTTC. Translated, it gives CASSGGEEGETQYF.

This clonotype was seen only a few times. The genes are TRBV5-1 and TRBJ2-4, with 7 bases that match TRBD1. The J call is doubtful: the DNA matches TRBJ2-7 better. The length of the CDR3 is 14 residues. Germline values: CDR1 SGHRS, CDR2 YFSETQ. Here the CDR3 DNA reads TGCGCCAGCAGCATCCAGGGGGTTGGCTACGAGCAGTACTTC. Translated: CASSIQGVGYEQYF.

The gene calls are TRBV7-6 and TRBJ2-1, with D unclear. The germline CDR1 and CDR2 sequences are SGHVS and FNYEAQ. The CDR3 covers 15 residues. V was cut by 2 bases and J by 5 bases, with 13 bases left in between. The chain's CDR3 is CASSLRWRSNNEQFF. CDR3 DNA: TGTGCCAGCAGCTTAAGATGGCGATCGAACAATGAGCAGTTCTTC.

The J gene is TRBJ2-5, the V gene TRBV7-6; D ambiguous. The V and J ends lost 8 bases and 11 bases respectively, with 21 bases between them. Germline CDR1 is SGHVS and CDR2 is FNYEAQ. This CDR3 has 13 residues. CDR3 sequence: CASSNVPVSEQYF. DNA for the CDR3: TGTGCCAGCTCGAATGTCCCGGTCTCTGAGCAGTACTTC.

The rearrangement joins TRBV7-2 to TRBJ1-2, with a tentative D call TRBD1 (5 bases). This CDR3 is built from 14 residues. The germline V gene encodes CDR1 SGHTA and CDR2 FQGNSA. V was trimmed by 4 bases and J by 5 bases, leaving 14 bases between them. This CDR3 reads CASSSSGGGYGYTF. CDR3 coding DNA: TGTGCCAGCAGCTCTAGCGGGGGGGGGTATGGCTACACCTTC.

The chain recombines TRBV28 with TRBJ2-5; TRBD2 aligns across 13 bases. V trimming: 4 bases; J trimming: 2 bases; junction bases outside the gene matches: 10. From germline, CDR1 is MDHEN and CDR2 SYDVKM. CDR3 length equals 18 residues. CDR3 nucleotides: TGTGCCAGCAGTTCCCCCGGGACTAGCGGGAAAGAACAAGAGACCCAGTACTTC. Translated: CASSSPGTSGKEQETQYF.

With regard to this clonotype: It may be a read error: a sequence one base away is much more abundant. This chain connects TRBV5-1 to TRBJ2-1, with 9 bases aligning to TRBD2. The CDR3 length is 15 residues. Germline V gene lookup returns CDR1 SGHRS and CDR2 YFSETQ. Here the CDR3 DNA reads TGCGCCAGCAGATTGTCGGCTAGCGGGACCGATGAGCTGTTCTTC. Translating gives CASRLSASGTDELFF.

The sample holds a few counts of this clonotype. The chain carries TRBV20-1 and TRBJ1-1; D is undetermined. The CDR3 has 11 amino acids. The V end lost 3 bases, the J end lost 0 bases, and 2 bases lay between the germline ends. Germline V CDR1 and CDR2: DFQATT, SNEGSKA (reference sequence). This chain's CDR3 is CSASMNTEAFF. CDR3 DNA: TGCAGTGCTAGCATGAACACTGAAGCTTTCTTT.

The genes are TRBV28 and TRBJ2-3; 9 bases align to TRBD2. Germline V lookup: CDR1 MDHEN, CDR2 SYDVKM. CDR3 length equals 16 residues. V was clipped by 4 bases and J by 5 bases; unmatched bases: 10. The CDR3 DNA is TGTGCCAGCAGTTCTCTCGCGGGGGGGCCCCAAGATACGCAGTATTTT. This gives the protein CASSSLAGGPQDTQYF.

J is TRBJ1-2 and V is TRBV12-3 or TRBV12-4, with 9 bases identical to TRBD1. This CDR3 comprises 16 residues. V lost 6 bases to trimming and J lost 10 bases; unmatched junction nucleotides: 18. CDR3 in amino acids: CASRATPGQGRPDYTF. The CDR3 bases are TGTGCCAGCAGGGCCACGCCGGGACAGGGAAGACCCGACTACACCTTC.

This clonotype was detected a few times. The V call is TRBV5-1, the J call TRBJ2-2; the match to TRBD1 covers 8 bases. V dropped 4 bases and J dropped 3; count of bases not matched to a gene: 5. This CDR3 region has 15 residues. The germline gives CDR1 SGHRS, CDR2 YFSETQ. In DNA form, the CDR3 reads TGCGCCAGCAGCCTACGACAGGGGCACACCGGGGAGCTGTTTTTT. Translated: CASSLRQGHTGELFF.

The V and J genes are TRBV6-5 and TRBJ2-3; 10 bases match TRBD2. The CDR3 sequence is 16 residues long. V was clipped by 3 bases and J by 6 bases; unmatched bases: 9. CDR1 and CDR2 from the germline V gene are MNHEY and SVGAGI. For the CDR3, the DNA is TGTGCCAGCAGTTATCCTAGCGGGGGAGATCAGGATACGCAGTATTTT. It translates to CASSYPSGGDQDTQYF.

Ten or more counts support this clonotype. V usage is TRBV27 and J usage is TRBJ2-7, with a weak D call TRBD2 (5 bases). CDR1 is MNHEY, CDR2 SMNVEV, per germline (reference sequence). V lost 7 bases to trimming and J lost 1 base, with 17 bases between them. The CDR3 has 15 amino acids. The CDR3 coding sequence is TGTGCCAGCACCCCAGCGGCGGAATCATCCTACGAGCAGTACTTC. Its protein is CASTPAAESSYEQYF.

The chain recombines TRBV3-1 with TRBJ2-1; possibly TRBD2 for D (6 bases). In germline, CDR1 is LGHDT, CDR2 YNNKEL (reference sequence). This CDR3 is 17 amino acids long. V was cut by 4 bases and J by 0 bases, with 16 bases left in between. The CDR3 protein is CASSPTASASSYNEQFF. The CDR3 DNA reads TGTGCCAGCAGCCCAACCGCTAGCGCGAGCTCCTACAATGAGCAGTTCTTC.

V and J are TRBV6-6 and TRBJ2-5; 9 bases agree with TRBD2. The tail of the sequence fits TRBJ2-7 better, so the J call may be wrong. CDR3 length: 13 amino acids. Per the germline V gene, CDR1 is MNHNY and CDR2 is SVGAGI (reference sequence). The CDR3 protein is CASSRGGAGEQYF. The CDR3 DNA is TGTGCCAGCAGTCGCGGGGGGGCCGGCGAGCAGTACTTC.

This clonotype was counted ten times or more. The genes are TRBV27 and TRBJ1-6; D gene uncertain. V shed 5 bases and J shed 6 bases, with 8 bases lying between them. Per germline, CDR1 MNHEY and CDR2 SMNVEV (reference sequence). This CDR3 is built from 13 residues. The CDR3 DNA sequence: TGTGCCAGCAGTACTGAGGTTAATTCACCCCTCCACTTT. It yields the protein CASSTEVNSPLHF.

The rearrangement uses TRBV20-1 and TRBJ1-2; D is perhaps TRBD1 (5 bases). The ends were cut back, 4 bases at V and 9 bases at J, with 15 bases in the middle. Germline loops: CDR1 DFQATT, CDR2 SNEGSKA (reference sequence). The CDR3 spans 12 residues. The CDR3 protein is CSAIPSGGRYTF. CDR3 coding DNA: TGCAGTGCTATCCCCTCGGGGGGACGCTACACCTTC.

This clonotype showed up just a few times. The chain joins TRBV10-3 to TRBJ2-7; 8 nucleotides line up with TRBD1. CDR1 is ENHRY, CDR2 SYGVKD, per germline. V was clipped by 5 bases and J by 2 bases; unmatched bases: 5. The CDR3 is 14 amino acids. The CDR3 nucleotides read TGTGCCATCAGTACAGGGGGAACGGCCTACGAGCAGTACTTC. This sequence encodes CAISTGGTAYEQYF.

This clonotype has only a few counts. The V call is TRBV29-1, the J call TRBJ2-3; unclear D gene. The CDR3 consists of 12 residues. V dropped 7 bases and J dropped 3 bases, with 11 bases sitting between them. Germline CDR1 and CDR2: SQVTM and ANQGSEA. CDR3 residues: CSAGVVTDTQYF. For the CDR3, the DNA is TGCAGCGCTGGGGTGGTGACAGATACGCAGTATTTT.

This clonotype was observed many times. The genes are TRBV12-3 or TRBV12-4 and TRBJ1-2; 7 nucleotides agree with TRBD1. The CDR3 loop spans 13 amino acids. V lost 4 bases and J lost 7; bases outside the gene matches: 6. The CDR3 reads CASSWEGGGGYTF. CDR3 coding DNA: TGTGCCAGCAGTTGGGAAGGGGGCGGTGGCTACACCTTC.

The V call is TRBV27, the J call TRBJ2-5; D possibly uses TRBD1 or TRBD2 (5 bases each). The V gene's germline CDR1 is MNHEY and CDR2 SMNVEV (reference sequence). The CDR3 length is 16 residues. Trimming stripped 3 bases from V and 11 bases from J, with 25 bases between. CDR3 sequence (DNA): TGTGCCAGCAGTTTCGGTCTGCGGGCCCGAGGGGATGAGCAGTACTTC. Translating gives CASSFGLRARGDEQYF.

This clonotype was seen more than once but under ten times. The rearrangement joins TRBV20-1 to TRBJ2-6; TRBD2 matches at 13 bases. The CDR3 has 18 residues. Germline CDR1 reads DFQATT; CDR2 reads SNEGSKA (reference sequence). With V trimmed by 4 bases and J by 1 base, 7 bases remained unmatched. As DNA, the CDR3 is TGCAGTGCTATGACCCGGACTAGCGGGAGTTCTGGGGCCAACGTCCTGACTTTC. Protein sequence: CSAMTRTSGSSGANVLTF.

This clonotype came up a few times. J is TRBJ2-4 and V is TRBV6-2 or TRBV6-3; D is ambiguous. CDR3 size: 15 residues. V lost 3 bases and J 4 bases, leaving 13 bases between the germline ends. Germline values: CDR1 MNHEY, CDR2 SVGEGT. Here the CDR3 DNA reads TGTGCCAGCAGTTATGCGATCAGCTTGAAAAACATTCAGTACTTC. It translates to CASSYAISLKNIQYF.

This clonotype has only a few counts. The junction departs from germline at one end; a sequencing error may be responsible. The CDR3 DNA reads TGCGCCGGCAGCTCACTAGCGGCGTCCTACAATGAGCAGTTCTTC. Translation: CAGSSLAASYNEQFF. The genes are TRBV5-1 and TRBJ2-1; 8 bases match TRBD2. Per the germline V gene, CDR1 is SGHRS and CDR2 is YFSETQ. The CDR3 is 15 residues long.

Only a few counts were recorded for this clonotype. This chain joins TRBV11-2 and TRBJ2-7; D might be TRBD2 (6 bases). Germline CDR1 SGHAT, CDR2 FQNNGV. The CDR3 spans 15 residues. Trimming shortened V by 5 bases and J by 4 bases, and 18 bases separated the two germline ends. The CDR3, as DNA: TGTGCCAGCAGCCCCAGGGTAGGTCGGGGGTACGAGCAGTACTTC. It translates to CASSPRVGRGYEQYF.

This clonotype came up a few times. This chain connects TRBV7-2 to TRBJ2-2, with 13 bases lining up with TRBD2. Germline loops: CDR1 SGHTA, CDR2 FQGNSA. The CDR3 runs to 15 residues. V trimming: 5 bases; J trimming: 7 bases; junction bases outside the gene matches: 4. The CDR3 here is CASSAGLAGNGELFF. CDR3 nucleotides: TGTGCCAGCAGCGCGGGACTAGCGGGAAACGGGGAGCTGTTTTTT. Filled out from reference TRBV7-2 and TRBJ2-2, the complete variable domain reads GAGVSQSPSNKVTEKGKDVELRCDPISGHTALYWYRQSLGQGLEFLIYFQGNSAPDKSGLPSDRFSAERTGGSVSTLTIQRTQQEDSAVYLCASSAGLAGNGELFFGEGSRLTVL.

This clonotype appeared a few times. The chain recombines TRBV7-3 with TRBJ2-2; no clear D. Looked up from germline, CDR1 is SGHTA and CDR2 is FQGTGA. V shed 5 bases and J shed 4 bases, with 8 bases lying between them. This CDR3 is 13 amino acids long. CDR3 in amino acids: CASSGPGTGELFF. CDR3 nucleotides: TGTGCCAGCAGCGGTCCTGGCACCGGGGAGCTGTTTTTT.

The gene calls are TRBV12-3 or TRBV12-4 and TRBJ2-3, with a possible D match to TRBD2 (5 bases). The V and J ends lost 6 bases and 2 bases respectively, with 9 bases between them. The CDR3 is 13 residues long. The chain's CDR3 is CASRERLTDTQYF. The CDR3 coding sequence is TGTGCCAGCAGGGAGCGGCTCACAGATACGCAGTATTTT.

In DNA, the CDR3 is TGCGCCAGCACCGGGACTAGCGGGATTAGCTACAATGAGCAGTTCTTC. Encoded protein: CASTGTSGISYNEQFF. This chain connects TRBV5-1 to TRBJ2-1; 13 nucleotides match TRBD2. Trimming at V came to 6 bases and at J to 3 bases, leaving 6 bases not matched to a gene. This CDR3 region has 16 residues. The germline gives CDR1 SGHRS, CDR2 YFSETQ. Filled out from reference TRBV5-1 and TRBJ2-1, the complete variable domain reads KAGVTQTPRYLIKTRGQQVTLSCSPISGHRSVSWYQQTPGQGLQFLFEYFSETQRNKGNFPGRFSGRQFSNSRSEMNVSTLELGDSALYLCASTGTSGISYNEQFFGPGTRLTVL.

The V and J genes are TRBV15 and TRBJ1-5; 7 bases fit TRBD1. There are 15 residues in the CDR3. The germline V gene encodes CDR1 LNHNV and CDR2 YYDKDF (reference sequence). V gave up 4 bases and J gave up 4 bases; unmatched junction bases: 7. DNA for the CDR3: TGTGCCACCAGCATAGGGGGACAGAAAAATCAGCCCCAGCATTTT. Translating gives CATSIGGQKNQPQHF. The entire variable domain, with the rest obtained from reference TRBV15 and TRBJ1-5, is as follows: DAMVIQNPRYQVTQFGKPVTLSCSQTLNHNVMYWYQQKSSQAPKLLFHYYDKDFNNEADTPDNFQSRRPNTSFCFLDIRSPGLGDTAMYLCATSIGGQKNQPQHFGDGTRLSIL.